This T cell receptor (beta chain) was sequenced during a study of blood T cell repertoires in COVID-19. This clone was seen only once. The CDR3 consists of 16 residues. Germline CDR1 reads SGHTA; CDR2 reads FQGNSA. V was clipped by 3 bases and J by 8 bases; unmatched bases: 11. The data were produced by immunoSEQ multiplex PCR, yet TCRdb's version contains in-frame clones alone and is incomplete. The data show 150,000 to 200,000 clones, 86% seen once. The chain uses TRBV7-2 and TRBJ2-1; 9 nucleotides line up with TRBD1. The sequence came from a man aged 65 to 79 with acute or convalescent COVID-19. The sample comprised peripheral blood. CDR3 in amino acids: CASSFQSGQGKDEQFF. CDR3 DNA: TGTGCCAGCAGCTTCCAATCGGGACAGGGCAAGGATGAGCAGTTCTTC.